This is a list of T cell receptor beta chains from one sample in a study of OX40 agonist ivuxolimab in advanced cancers. Clones were sequenced by immunoSEQ multiplex PCR, and TCRdb holds only the in-frame ones, with some missing. The sample has roughly 67,000 clones; about 84% are singletons. The sample here was CD4+ or CD8+ T cells sorted from blood, taken in a trial of the OX40 agonist ivuxolimab. The receptors come from an adult with an advanced solid tumor such as melanoma, head and neck, liver or kidney cancer. CDR3s include the opening cysteine and the closing phenylalanine or tryptophan. The D gene is left open where the match is weak. Expanded clones are given a class, and other clones once, few, many or no size at all.

16	TRBV4-1	.	TRBJ2-5	.	TGCGCCAGCAGCCAAGGTGGGGGCGGGGCCGAAGAGACCCAGTACTTC	CASSQGGGGAEETQYF
14	TRBV9	TRBD1	TRBJ2-2	.	TGTGCCAGCAGCCTCCAACAGGGGAACGGGGAGCTGTTTTTT	CASSLQQGNGELFF
17	TRBV10-1	.	TRBJ2-4	.	TGCGCCAGCAGTGAGTCCGGTGACGGGGGCGCCAAAAACATTCAGTACTTC	CASSESGDGGAKNIQYF
18	TRBV7-9	TRBD1	TRBJ1-5	.	TGTGCCAGCAGCTTAAACAGGGGGCTTGTGTTAGGCAATCAGCCCCAGCATTTT	CASSLNRGLVLGNQPQHF
11	TRBV11-3	.	TRBJ2-2	.	TGTGCCAGCAGCGGCACCGGGGAGCTGTTTTTT	CASSGTGELFF
16	TRBV6-1	.	TRBJ1-2	.	TGTGCCAGCAGTGAAGCAGTAAGCAGTTGGAACTATGGCTACACCTTC	CASSEAVSSWNYGYTF
15	TRBV19	TRBD1	TRBJ1-5	.	TGTGCCAGTAGTGCCGGGACAGGTAGCAATCAGCCCCAGCATTTT	CASSAGTGSNQPQHF
14	TRBV19	.	TRBJ2-1	.	TGTGCCAGTAGTCGGGGGGCTTCTTACAATGAGCAGTTCTTC	CASSRGASYNEQFF
15	TRBV7-2	.	TRBJ1-1	.	TGTGCCAGCAGCTTAGTTTCAGGGGCCAACACTGAAGCTTTCTTT	CASSLVSGANTEAFF
15	TRBV18	.	TRBJ1-1	.	TGTGCCAGCTCAATAGATTCAGATGGGGACACTGAAGCTTTCTTT	CASSIDSDGDTEAFF
14	TRBV30	.	TRBJ1-4	.	TGTGCCTGGAGCCCAGAGCACGCGAATGAAAAACTGTTTTTT	CAWSPEHANEKLFF
18	TRBV28	.	TRBJ2-1	.	TGTGCCAGCCACGGCGGGGTCTTGACAGGTAGCTCCTACAATGAGCAGTTCTTC	CASHGGVLTGSSYNEQFF
16	TRBV7-9	.	TRBJ1-4	.	TGTGCCAGCAGCCCCGGGAAGACAGGAACTAATGAAAAACTGTTTTTT	CASSPGKTGTNEKLFF
14	TRBV12-5	.	TRBJ1-4	once	TGTGCTAGTGGTGTGGGGCATCAGGGTGAAAAACTGTTTTTT	CASGVGHQGEKLFF
16	TRBV7-8	.	TRBJ1-1	.	TGTGCCAGCAGCTTAGGGCCGGGGGGGCAGAACACTGAAGCTTTCTTT	CASSLGPGGQNTEAFF
13	TRBV4-3	.	TRBJ1-3	.	TGCGCCAGCAGCCAAGAGGGCGGAAACACCATATATTTT	CASSQEGGNTIYF
15	TRBV2	.	TRBJ1-2	.	TGTGCCAGCAGTGAAGTTAGAGGTCGTCCCTATGGCTACACCTTC	CASSEVRGRPYGYTF
12	TRBV19	.	TRBJ1-1	few	TGTGCCAGTAGTGAAATGAACACTGAAGCTTTCTTT	CASSEMNTEAFF
17	TRBV5-8	.	TRBJ1-6	few	TGTGCCAGCAGCTTGAGATCCTCCTGGACCTATAATTCACCCCTCCACTTT	CASSLRSSWTYNSPLHF
16	TRBV7-8	TRBD2	TRBJ2-2	.	TGTGCCAGCAGCTTGCTAGCGGGAGTTCCTCCCGGGGAGCTGTTTTTT	CASSLLAGVPPGELFF
12	TRBV28	TRBD2	TRBJ2-1	.	TGTGCCAGCAGCCTCAGCGGGACCGAGCAGTTCTTC	CASSLSGTEQFF
13	TRBV10-3	.	TRBJ1-1	.	TGTGCCATCCTCGGCAGATTGAACACTGAAGCTTTCTTT	CAILGRLNTEAFF
14	TRBV7-8	TRBD1	TRBJ2-7	once	TGTGCCAGCAGCTCAATAGCAGGGGGCTTCGAGCAGTACTTC	CASSSIAGGFEQYF
13	TRBV29-1	.	TRBJ1-5	.	TGCAGCGTTGCGGTAGGGGGGGACCAGCCCCAGCATTTT	CSVAVGGDQPQHF
13	TRBV7-9	.	TRBJ2-5	.	TGTGCCAGCAGCTTAGACAGGATAGAGACCCAGTACTTC	CASSLDRIETQYF
15	TRBV5-4	TRBD1	TRBJ1-1	.	TGTGCCAGCAGCCAGGGGGGGACGAGGAACACTGAAGCTTTCTTT	CASSQGGTRNTEAFF
15	TRBV27	.	TRBJ1-5	.	TGTGCCAGCAGTTACAGAGTTAATAGCAATCAGCCCCAGCATTTT	CASSYRVNSNQPQHF
17	TRBV27	TRBD1	TRBJ2-4	.	TGTGCCAGCAGTCCCGCCGGGACAGGGGTTAGTAAAAACATTCAGTACTTC	CASSPAGTGVSKNIQYF
15	TRBV18	TRBD1	TRBJ2-7	.	TGTGCCAGCTCACCTTACGGGACAGGGACGGACGAGCAGTACTTC	CASSPYGTGTDEQYF
14	TRBV5-4	TRBD1	TRBJ1-2	.	TGTGCCAGCAGCTTGGGACAGGGGCTCGATGGCTACACCTTC	CASSLGQGLDGYTF
14	TRBV6-5	.	TRBJ2-3	few	TGTGCCACCTCCTCGGGACGCAGCACAGATACGCAGTATTTT	CATSSGRSTDTQYF
13	TRBV5-4	.	TRBJ1-1	few	TGTGCCAGCAGCATAGACAGGAACACTGAAGCTTTCTTT	CASSIDRNTEAFF
14	TRBV11-2	TRBD2	TRBJ2-3	.	TGTGCCAGCAGCCGGACTAGCGGACCAGATACGCAGTATTTT	CASSRTSGPDTQYF
14	TRBV19	.	TRBJ1-2	few	TGTGCCAGTAGTATAGGTGGGGGCAACTATGGCTACACCTTC	CASSIGGGNYGYTF
18	TRBV12-5	TRBD1	TRBJ2-2	.	TGTGCTAGTGGTTCCTACCCCGTGGGACAGGTTAGAACCGGGGAGCTGTTTTTT	CASGSYPVGQVRTGELFF
16	TRBV5-4	TRBD2	TRBJ2-5	.	TGTGCCAGCAGCCTCACCCTGCCGACTAGCGGAGAGACCCAGTACTTC	CASSLTLPTSGETQYF
15	TRBV7-3	TRBD1	TRBJ1-1	.	TGTGCCAGCAGCACGACAGGGGGAACGAACACTGAAGCTTTCTTT	CASSTTGGTNTEAFF
12	TRBV2	.	TRBJ2-7	.	TGTGCCAGCAGAGATAGGGACAAGCTGCAGTACTTC	CASRDRDKLQYF
19	TRBV18	.	TRBJ2-7	.	TGTGCCAGCTCAAGCACGATCGGTGCGGAGGGCCTATTTGTTTACGAGCAGTACTTC	CASSSTIGAEGLFVYEQYF
15	TRBV5-1	.	TRBJ2-6	.	TGCGCCACTCAGACTCAGCGCTCTGGGGCCAACGTCCTGACTTTC	CATQTQRSGANVLTF
16	TRBV5-4	TRBD1	TRBJ2-5	.	TGTGCCAGCAGCTTAGCCACCGGGACAGATCAAGAGACCCAGTACTTC	CASSLATGTDQETQYF
15	TRBV18	.	TRBJ1-5	.	TGTGCCAGCTCACCCTCGGGGCAGCCCAATCAGCCCCAGCATTTT	CASSPSGQPNQPQHF
15	TRBV18	.	TRBJ2-5	.	TGTGCCAGCTCACCATTCACGGGTGGGGGAGAGACCCAGTACTTC	CASSPFTGGGETQYF
15	TRBV14	TRBD1	TRBJ1-2	.	TGTGCCAGCAGCCCATCCGTAACAGGGGGCTATGGCTACACCTTC	CASSPSVTGGYGYTF
17	TRBV5-1	.	TRBJ1-6	.	TGCGCCAGCAGCTTGGAGGCAGCCGGCTCCTATAATTCACCCCTCCACTTT	CASSLEAAGSYNSPLHF